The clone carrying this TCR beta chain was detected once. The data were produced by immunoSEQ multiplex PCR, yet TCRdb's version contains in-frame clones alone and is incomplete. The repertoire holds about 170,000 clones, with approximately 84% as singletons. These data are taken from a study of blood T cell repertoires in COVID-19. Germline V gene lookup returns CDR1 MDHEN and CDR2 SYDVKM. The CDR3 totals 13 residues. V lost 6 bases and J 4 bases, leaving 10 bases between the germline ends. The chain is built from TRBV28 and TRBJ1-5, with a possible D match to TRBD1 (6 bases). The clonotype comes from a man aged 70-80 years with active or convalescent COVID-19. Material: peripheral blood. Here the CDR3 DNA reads TGTGCCAGCAGGGCTCAGGGGAATCAGCCCCAGCATTTT. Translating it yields CASRAQGNQPQHF.